This T cell receptor (beta chain) was profiled in a study of blood T cell repertoires in COVID-19. Germline loops: CDR1 SGHAT, CDR2 FQNNGV. The CDR3 runs to 12 residues. Deletions cut 2 bases from V and 7 bases from J, with 5 bases between. Sequencing was performed with immunoSEQ multiplex PCR; in TCRdb, only in-frame clones are kept and a portion is missing. The data show over 90,000 clones, approximately 92% seen once. The TCR comes from a woman in her forties or fifties with COVID-19, enrolled during active disease. The sequenced sample was peripheral blood. The rearrangement links TRBV11-2 to TRBJ2-2; the D is unclear. CDR3 sequence reads: CASSLFNGELFF. The CDR3 DNA follows: TGTGCCAGCAGCTTATTTAACGGGGAGCTGTTTTTT.